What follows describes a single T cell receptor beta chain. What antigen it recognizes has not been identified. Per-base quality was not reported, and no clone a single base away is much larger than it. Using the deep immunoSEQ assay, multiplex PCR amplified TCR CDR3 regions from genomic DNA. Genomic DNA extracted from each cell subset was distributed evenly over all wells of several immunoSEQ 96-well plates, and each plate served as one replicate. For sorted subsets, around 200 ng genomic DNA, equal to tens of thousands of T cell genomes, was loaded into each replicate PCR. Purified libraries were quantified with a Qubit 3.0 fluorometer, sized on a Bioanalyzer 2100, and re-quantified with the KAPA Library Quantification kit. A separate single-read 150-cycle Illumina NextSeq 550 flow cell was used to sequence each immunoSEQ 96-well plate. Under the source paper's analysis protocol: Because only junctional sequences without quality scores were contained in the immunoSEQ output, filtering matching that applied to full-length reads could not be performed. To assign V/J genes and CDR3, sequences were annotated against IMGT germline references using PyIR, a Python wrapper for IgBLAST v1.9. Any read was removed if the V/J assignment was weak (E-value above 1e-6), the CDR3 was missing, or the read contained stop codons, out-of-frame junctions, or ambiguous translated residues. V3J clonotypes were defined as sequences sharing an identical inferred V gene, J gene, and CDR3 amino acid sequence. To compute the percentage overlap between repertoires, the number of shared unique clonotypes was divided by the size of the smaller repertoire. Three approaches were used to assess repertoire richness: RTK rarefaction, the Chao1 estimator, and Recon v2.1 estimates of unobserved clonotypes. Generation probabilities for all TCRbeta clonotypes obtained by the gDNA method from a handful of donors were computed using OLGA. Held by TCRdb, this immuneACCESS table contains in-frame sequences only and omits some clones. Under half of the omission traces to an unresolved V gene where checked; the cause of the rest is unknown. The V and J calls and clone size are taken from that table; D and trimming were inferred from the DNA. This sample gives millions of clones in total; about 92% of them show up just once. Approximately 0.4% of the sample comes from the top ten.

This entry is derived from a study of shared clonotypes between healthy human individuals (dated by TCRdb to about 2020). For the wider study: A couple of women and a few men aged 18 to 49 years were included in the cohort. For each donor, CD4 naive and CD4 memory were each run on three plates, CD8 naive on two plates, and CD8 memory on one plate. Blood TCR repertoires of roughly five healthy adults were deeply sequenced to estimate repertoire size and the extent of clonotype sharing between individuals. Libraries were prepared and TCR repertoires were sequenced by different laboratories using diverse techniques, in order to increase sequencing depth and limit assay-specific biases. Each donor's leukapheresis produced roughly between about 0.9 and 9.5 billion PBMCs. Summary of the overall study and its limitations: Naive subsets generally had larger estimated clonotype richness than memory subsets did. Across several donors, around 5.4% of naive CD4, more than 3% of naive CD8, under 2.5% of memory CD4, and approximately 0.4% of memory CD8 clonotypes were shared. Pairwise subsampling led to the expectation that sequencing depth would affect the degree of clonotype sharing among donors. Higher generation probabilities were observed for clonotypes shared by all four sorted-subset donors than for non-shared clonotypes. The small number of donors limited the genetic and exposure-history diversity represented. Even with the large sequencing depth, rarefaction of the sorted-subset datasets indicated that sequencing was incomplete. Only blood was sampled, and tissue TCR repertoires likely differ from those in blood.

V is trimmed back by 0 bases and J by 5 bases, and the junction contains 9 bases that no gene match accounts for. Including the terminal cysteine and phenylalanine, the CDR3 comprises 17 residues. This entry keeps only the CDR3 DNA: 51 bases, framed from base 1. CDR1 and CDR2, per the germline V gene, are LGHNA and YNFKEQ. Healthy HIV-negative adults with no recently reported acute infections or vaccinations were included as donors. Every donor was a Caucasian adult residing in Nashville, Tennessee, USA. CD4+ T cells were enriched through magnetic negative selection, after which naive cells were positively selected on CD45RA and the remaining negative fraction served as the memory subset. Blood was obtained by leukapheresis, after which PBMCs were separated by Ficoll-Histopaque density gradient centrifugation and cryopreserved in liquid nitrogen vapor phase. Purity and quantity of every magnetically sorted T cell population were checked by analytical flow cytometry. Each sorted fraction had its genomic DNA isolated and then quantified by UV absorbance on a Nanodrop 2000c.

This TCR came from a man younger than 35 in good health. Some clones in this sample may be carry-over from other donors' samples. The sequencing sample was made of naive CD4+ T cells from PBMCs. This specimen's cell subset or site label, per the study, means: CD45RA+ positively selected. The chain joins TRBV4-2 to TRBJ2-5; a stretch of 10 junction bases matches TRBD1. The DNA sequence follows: TGTGCCAGCAGCCAAGATCGCGACAGGGGGCCTGGCGAGACCCAGTACTTC. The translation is CASSQDRDRGPGETQYF.